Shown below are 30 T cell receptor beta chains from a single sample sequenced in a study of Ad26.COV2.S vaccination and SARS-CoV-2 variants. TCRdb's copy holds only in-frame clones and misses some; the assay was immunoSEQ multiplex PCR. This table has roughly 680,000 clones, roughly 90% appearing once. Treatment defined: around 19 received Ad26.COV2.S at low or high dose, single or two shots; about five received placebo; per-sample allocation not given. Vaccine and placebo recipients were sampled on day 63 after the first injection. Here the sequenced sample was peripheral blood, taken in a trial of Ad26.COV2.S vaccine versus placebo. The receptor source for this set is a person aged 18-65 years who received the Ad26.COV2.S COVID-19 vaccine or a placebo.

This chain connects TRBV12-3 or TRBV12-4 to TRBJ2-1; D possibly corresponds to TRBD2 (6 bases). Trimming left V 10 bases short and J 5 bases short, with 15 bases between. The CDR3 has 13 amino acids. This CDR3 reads CAICPGGDNEQFF. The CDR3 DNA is TGTGCCATCTGCCCCGGGGGTGACAATGAGCAGTTCTTC.

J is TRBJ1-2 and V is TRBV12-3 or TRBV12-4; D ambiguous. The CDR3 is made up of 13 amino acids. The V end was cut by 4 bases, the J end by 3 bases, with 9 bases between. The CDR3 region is CASSSNGDYGYTF. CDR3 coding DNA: TGTGCCAGCAGTTCGAATGGAGACTATGGCTACACCTTC.

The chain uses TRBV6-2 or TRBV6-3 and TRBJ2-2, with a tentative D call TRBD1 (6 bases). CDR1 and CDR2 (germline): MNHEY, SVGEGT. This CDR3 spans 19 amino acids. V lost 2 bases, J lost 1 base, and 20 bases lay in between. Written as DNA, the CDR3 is TGTGCCAGCAGTTACGTCGGGGCGACGGGACACGGGAACACCGGGGAGCTGTTTTTT. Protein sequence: CASSYVGATGHGNTGELFF.

CDR3 in DNA: TGTGCCAGCAGCCCAGAGTACGAGCAGTACTTC. As protein: CASSPEYEQYF. The chain couples TRBV7-9 to TRBJ2-7; the D is unclear. There are 11 residues in the CDR3. V lost 5 bases to trimming and J lost 4 bases, with 6 bases between them. Germline-derived CDR1 and CDR2 are SEHNR and FQNEAQ (reference sequence).

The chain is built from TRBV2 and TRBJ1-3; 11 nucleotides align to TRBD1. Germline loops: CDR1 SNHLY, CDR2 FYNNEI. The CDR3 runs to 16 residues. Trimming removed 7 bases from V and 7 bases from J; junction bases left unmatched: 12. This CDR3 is CASTFGQGARSNTIYF. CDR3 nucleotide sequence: TGTGCCAGCACTTTTGGACAGGGGGCGAGGTCCAACACCATATATTTT.

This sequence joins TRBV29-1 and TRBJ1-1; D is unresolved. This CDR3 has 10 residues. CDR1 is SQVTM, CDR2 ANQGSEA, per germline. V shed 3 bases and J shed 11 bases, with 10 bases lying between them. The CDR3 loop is CSVDSHLAFF. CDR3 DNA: TGCAGCGTTGATAGTCATCTCGCTTTCTTT.

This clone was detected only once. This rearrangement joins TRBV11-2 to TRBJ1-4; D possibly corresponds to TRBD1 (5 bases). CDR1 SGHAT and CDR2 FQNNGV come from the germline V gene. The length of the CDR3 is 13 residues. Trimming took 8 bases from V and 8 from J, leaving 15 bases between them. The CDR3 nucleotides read TGTGCCAGCTCCCCCAGGGTCAGGGAAAAACTGTTTTTT. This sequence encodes CASSPRVREKLFF.

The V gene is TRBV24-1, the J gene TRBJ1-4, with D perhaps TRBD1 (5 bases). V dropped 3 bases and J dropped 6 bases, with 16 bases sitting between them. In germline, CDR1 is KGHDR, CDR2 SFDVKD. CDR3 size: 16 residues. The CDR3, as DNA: TGTGCCACCAGTGATCCCCGCGGGGGGAAGGATGAAAAACTGTTTTTT. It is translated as CATSDPRGGKDEKLFF.

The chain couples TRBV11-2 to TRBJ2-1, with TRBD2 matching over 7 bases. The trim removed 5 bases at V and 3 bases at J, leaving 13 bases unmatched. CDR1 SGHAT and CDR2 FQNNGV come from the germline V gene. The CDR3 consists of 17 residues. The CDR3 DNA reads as TGTGCCAGCAGCACGTGGGAGGGAGCGGGATACTACAATGAGCAGTTCTTC. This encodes CASSTWEGAGYYNEQFF.

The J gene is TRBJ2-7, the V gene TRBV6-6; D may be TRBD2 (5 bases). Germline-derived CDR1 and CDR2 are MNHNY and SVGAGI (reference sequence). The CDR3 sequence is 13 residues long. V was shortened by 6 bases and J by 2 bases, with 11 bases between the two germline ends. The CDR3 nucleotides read TGTGCCAGCAGCCGCCCCGGGACCTACGAGCAGTACTTC. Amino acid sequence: CASSRPGTYEQYF.

DNA for the CDR3: TGTGCCAGCAGCTCTTTTAGCGGGGAGGCCTACGAGCAGTACTTC. Amino acid sequence: CASSSFSGEAYEQYF. This rearrangement joins TRBV7-2 to TRBJ2-7; TRBD2 aligns across 8 bases. V lost 4 bases, J lost 2 bases, and 7 bases stayed unmatched. The CDR3 contains 15 residues. In germline, CDR1 is SGHTA, CDR2 FQGNSA. Drawing the rest from reference TRBV7-2 and TRBJ2-7, the complete variable domain is GAGVSQSPSNKVTEKGKDVELRCDPISGHTALYWYRQSLGQGLEFLIYFQGNSAPDKSGLPSDRFSAERTGGSVSTLTIQRTQQEDSAVYLCASSSFSGEAYEQYFGPGTRLTVT.

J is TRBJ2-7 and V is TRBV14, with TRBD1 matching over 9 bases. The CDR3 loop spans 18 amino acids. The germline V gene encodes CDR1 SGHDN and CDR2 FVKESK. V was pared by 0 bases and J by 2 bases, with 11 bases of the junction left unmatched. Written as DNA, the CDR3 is TGTGCCAGCAGCCAAGACGGGACAGGGAGGGGGAAGGCCTACGAGCAGTACTTC. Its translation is CASSQDGTGRGKAYEQYF.

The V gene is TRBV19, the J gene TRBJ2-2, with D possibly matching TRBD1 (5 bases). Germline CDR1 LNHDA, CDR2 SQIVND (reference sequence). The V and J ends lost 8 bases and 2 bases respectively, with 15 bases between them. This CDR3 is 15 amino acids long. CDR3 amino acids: CASRQLSFNTGELFF. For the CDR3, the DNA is TGTGCCAGTCGACAGCTATCCTTTAACACCGGGGAGCTGTTTTTT. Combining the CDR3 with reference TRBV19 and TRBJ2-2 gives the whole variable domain DGGITQSPKYLFRKEGQNVTLSCEQNLNHDAMYWYRQDPGQGLRLIYYSQIVNDFQKGDIAEGYSVSREKKESFPLTVTSAQKNPTAFYLCASRQLSFNTGELFFGEGSRLTVL.

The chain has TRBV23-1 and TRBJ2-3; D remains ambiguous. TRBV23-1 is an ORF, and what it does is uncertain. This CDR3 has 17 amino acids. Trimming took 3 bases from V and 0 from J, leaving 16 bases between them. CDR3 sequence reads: CASSHEGEITSTDTQYF. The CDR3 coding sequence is TGCGCCAGCAGTCACGAAGGCGAAATAACTAGCACAGATACGCAGTATTTT.

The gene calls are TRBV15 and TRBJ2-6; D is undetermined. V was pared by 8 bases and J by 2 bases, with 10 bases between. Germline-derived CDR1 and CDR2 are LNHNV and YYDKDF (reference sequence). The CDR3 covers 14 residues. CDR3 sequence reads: CATASRTGANVLTF. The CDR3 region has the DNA TGTGCCACCGCTTCCCGTACTGGGGCCAACGTCCTGACTTTC.

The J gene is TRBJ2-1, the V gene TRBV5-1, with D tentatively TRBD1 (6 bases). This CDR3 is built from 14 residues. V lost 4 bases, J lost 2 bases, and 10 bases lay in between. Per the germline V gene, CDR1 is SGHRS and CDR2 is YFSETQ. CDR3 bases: TGCGCCAGCAGCCCGCAGGGGACCTACAATGAGCAGTTCTTC. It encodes CASSPQGTYNEQFF.

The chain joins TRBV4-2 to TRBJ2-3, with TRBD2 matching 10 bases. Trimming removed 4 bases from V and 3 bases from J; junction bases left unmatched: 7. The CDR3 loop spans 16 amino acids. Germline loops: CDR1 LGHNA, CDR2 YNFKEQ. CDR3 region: CASSPSERGGTDTQYF. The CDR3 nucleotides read TGTGCCAGCAGCCCGAGTGAGCGGGGGGGAACAGATACGCAGTATTTT.

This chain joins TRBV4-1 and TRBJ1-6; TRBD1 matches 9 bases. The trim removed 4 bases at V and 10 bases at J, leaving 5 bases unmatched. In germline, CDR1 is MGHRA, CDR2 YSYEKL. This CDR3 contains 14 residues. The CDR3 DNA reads TGCGCCAGCAGCCGGACAGGGGAGGAATCACCCCTCCACTTT. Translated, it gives CASSRTGEESPLHF.

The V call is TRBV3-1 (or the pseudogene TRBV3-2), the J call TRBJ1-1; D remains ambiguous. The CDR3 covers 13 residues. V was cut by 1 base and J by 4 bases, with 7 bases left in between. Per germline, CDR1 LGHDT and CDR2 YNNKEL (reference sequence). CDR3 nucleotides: TGTGCCAGCAGCCAAGGCAGAGTCACTGAAGCTTTCTTT. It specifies CASSQGRVTEAFF.

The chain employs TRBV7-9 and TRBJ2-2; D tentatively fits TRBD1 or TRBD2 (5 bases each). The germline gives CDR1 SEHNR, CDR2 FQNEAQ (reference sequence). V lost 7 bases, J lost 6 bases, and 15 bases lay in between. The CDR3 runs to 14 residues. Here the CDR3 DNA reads TGTGCCAGCACCCCTAGCTCAGGGTCCGGGGAGCTGTTTTTT. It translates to CASTPSSGSGELFF.

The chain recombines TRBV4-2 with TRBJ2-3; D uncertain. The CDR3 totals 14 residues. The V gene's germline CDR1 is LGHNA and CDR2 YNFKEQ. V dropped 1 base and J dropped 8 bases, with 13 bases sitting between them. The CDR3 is CASSQGGRNRTQYF. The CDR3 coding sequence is TGTGCCAGCAGCCAAGGTGGGCGGAACCGTACGCAGTATTTT.

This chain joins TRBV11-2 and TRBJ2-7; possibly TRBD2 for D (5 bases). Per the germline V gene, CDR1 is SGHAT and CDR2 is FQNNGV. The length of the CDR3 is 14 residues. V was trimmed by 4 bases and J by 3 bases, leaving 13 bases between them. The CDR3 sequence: CASSWTEGNYEQYF. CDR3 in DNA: TGTGCCAGCAGCTGGACTGAGGGAAACTACGAGCAGTACTTC.

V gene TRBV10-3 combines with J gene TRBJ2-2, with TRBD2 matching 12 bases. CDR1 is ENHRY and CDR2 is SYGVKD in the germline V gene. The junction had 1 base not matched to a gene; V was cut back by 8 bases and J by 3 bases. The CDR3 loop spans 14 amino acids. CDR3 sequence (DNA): TGTGCCATCCGACTAGCGGGAGACACCGGGGAGCTGTTTTTT. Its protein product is CAIRLAGDTGELFF.

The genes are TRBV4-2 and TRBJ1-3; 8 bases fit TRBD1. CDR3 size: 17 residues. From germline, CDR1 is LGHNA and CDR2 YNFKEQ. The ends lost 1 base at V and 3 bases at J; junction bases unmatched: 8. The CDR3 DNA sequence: TGTGCCAGCAGCCAAGGTTCGCAGGGGGCAAATGGAAACACCATATATTTT. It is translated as CASSQGSQGANGNTIYF.

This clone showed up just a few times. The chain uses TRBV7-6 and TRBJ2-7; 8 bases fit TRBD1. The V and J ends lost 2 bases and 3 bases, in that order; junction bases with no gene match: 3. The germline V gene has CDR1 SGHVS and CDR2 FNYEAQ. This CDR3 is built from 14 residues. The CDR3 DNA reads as TGTGCCAGCAGCTTAAGGACAGGGAACTACGAGCAGTACTTC. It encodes CASSLRTGNYEQYF. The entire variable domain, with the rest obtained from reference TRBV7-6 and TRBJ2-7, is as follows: GAGVSQSPRYKVTKRGQDVALRCDPISGHVSLYWYRQALGQGPEFLTYFNYEAQQDKSGLPNDRFSAERPEGSISTLTIQRTEQRDSAMYRCASSLRTGNYEQYFGPGTRLTVT.

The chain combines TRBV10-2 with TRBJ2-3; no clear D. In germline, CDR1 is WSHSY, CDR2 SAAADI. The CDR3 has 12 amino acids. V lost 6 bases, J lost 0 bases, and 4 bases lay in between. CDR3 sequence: CASSPSTDTQYF. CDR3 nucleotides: TGCGCCAGCAGCCCTAGCACAGATACGCAGTATTTT.

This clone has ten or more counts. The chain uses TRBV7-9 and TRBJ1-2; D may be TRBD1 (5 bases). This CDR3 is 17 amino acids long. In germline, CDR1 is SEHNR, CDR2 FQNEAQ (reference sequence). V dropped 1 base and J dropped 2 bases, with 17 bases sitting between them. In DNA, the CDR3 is TGTGCCAGCAGCTTAGATGCTTATCGGGGCACCAACTATGGCTACACCTTC. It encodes CASSLDAYRGTNYGYTF.

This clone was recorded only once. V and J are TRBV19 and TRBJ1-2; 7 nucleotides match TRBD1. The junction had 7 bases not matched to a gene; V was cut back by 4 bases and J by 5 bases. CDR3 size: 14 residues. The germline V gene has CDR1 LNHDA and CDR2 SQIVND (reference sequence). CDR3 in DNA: TGTGCCAGTAGTAGACCGGGACAGATATATGGCTACACCTTC. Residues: CASSRPGQIYGYTF. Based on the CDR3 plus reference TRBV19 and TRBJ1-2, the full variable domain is DGGITQSPKYLFRKEGQNVTLSCEQNLNHDAMYWYRQDPGQGLRLIYYSQIVNDFQKGDIAEGYSVSREKKESFPLTVTSAQKNPTAFYLCASSRPGQIYGYTFGSGTRLTVV.

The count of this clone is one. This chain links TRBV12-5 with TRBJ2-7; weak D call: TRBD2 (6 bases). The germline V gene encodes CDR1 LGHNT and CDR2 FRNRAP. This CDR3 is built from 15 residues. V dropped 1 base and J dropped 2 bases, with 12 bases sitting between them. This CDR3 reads CASGLELAGTYEQYF. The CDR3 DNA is TGTGCTAGTGGTTTGGAGTTGGCGGGGACCTACGAGCAGTACTTC.

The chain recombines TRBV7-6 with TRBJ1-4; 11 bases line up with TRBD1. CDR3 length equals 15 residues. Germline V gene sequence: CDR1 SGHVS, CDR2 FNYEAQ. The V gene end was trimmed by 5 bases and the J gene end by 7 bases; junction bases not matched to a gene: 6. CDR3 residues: CASSGYGTGGEKLFF. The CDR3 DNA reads TGTGCCAGCAGCGGTTACGGGACAGGGGGTGAAAAACTGTTTTTT. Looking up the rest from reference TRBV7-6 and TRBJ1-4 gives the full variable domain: GAGVSQSPRYKVTKRGQDVALRCDPISGHVSLYWYRQALGQGPEFLTYFNYEAQQDKSGLPNDRFSAERPEGSISTLTIQRTEQRDSAMYRCASSGYGTGGEKLFFGSGTQLSVL.